Each of the 20 T cell receptor beta chains below was sequenced from the same sample in a study of long-term antiretroviral therapy in people with HIV. The immunoSEQ assay was v3.0, run at survey level. Assay used: immunoSEQ multiplex PCR; TCRdb lists only in-frame clones, some missing. Of about 35,000 clones in the sample, approximately 85% were seen once. The material was unsorted PBMCs, obtained 2.2 years after starting antiretroviral therapy. The receptors derive from a man between 18 and 35 years old with HIV.

This clone was found a few times. This chain joins TRBV10-3 and TRBJ1-6; D uncertain. This CDR3 comprises 12 residues. Between the trimmed V and J ends, which lost 8 bases and 7 bases, there was a span of 9 bases. Germline loops: CDR1 ENHRY, CDR2 SYGVKD. The CDR3 nucleotides read TGTGCCATCCGGGAAAGGAATTCACCCCTCCACTTT. Protein product: CAIRERNSPLHF.

The chain combines TRBV11-2 with TRBJ2-1; tentatively, D is TRBD1 or TRBD2 (7 bases each). The CDR3 has 15 amino acids. V lost 5 bases to trimming and J lost 7 bases, with 18 bases between them. Germline loops: CDR1 SGHAT, CDR2 FQNNGV. The CDR3 spells CASSTGRGLWNEQFF. The DNA of the CDR3 is TGTGCCAGCAGCACTGGGAGGGGGCTTTGGAATGAGCAGTTCTTC.

The chain carries TRBV29-1 and TRBJ2-5; 10 bases align to TRBD1. In germline, CDR1 is SQVTM, CDR2 ANQGSEA. This CDR3 has 13 residues. With 6 bases clipped from V and 4 bases from J, the junction kept 5 bases outside the gene matches. The CDR3 loop reads CSVEDRGRETQYF. The CDR3 nucleotides are TGCAGCGTCGAGGACAGGGGGAGAGAGACCCAGTACTTC.

This clone was found a few times. This chain connects TRBV5-1 to TRBJ2-7; TRBD1 is a possible D gene (5 bases). V shed 2 bases and J shed 2 bases, with 11 bases lying between them. Germline CDR1 SGHRS, CDR2 YFSETQ. The CDR3 consists of 14 residues. CDR3 DNA sequence: TGCGCCAGCAGCTTCGACAGTAGAGCCTACGAGCAGTACTTC. Translation: CASSFDSRAYEQYF.

This sequence joins TRBV7-8 and TRBJ2-7; TRBD2 aligns across 7 bases. The CDR3 totals 14 residues. V was pared by 1 base and J by 3 bases, with 3 bases of the junction left unmatched. Germline-derived CDR1 and CDR2 are SGHVS and FQNEAQ. CDR3 sequence: CASSLGGGSYEQYF. CDR3 in DNA: TGTGCCAGCAGCTTAGGCGGCGGGAGCTACGAGCAGTACTTC.

The chain uses TRBV4-3 and TRBJ2-3, with a weak D call TRBD2 (5 bases). V dropped 1 base and J dropped 4 bases, with 15 bases sitting between them. CDR1 LGHNA and CDR2 YSLEER come from the germline V gene. The CDR3 covers 16 residues. The CDR3 coding sequence is TGCGCCAGCAGCCAAGGGTCAGGACTCCCGCCAGATACGCAGTATTTT. Translated: CASSQGSGLPPDTQYF.

The chain joins TRBV29-1 to TRBJ2-7, with TRBD1 matching 8 bases. The CDR3 runs 12 residues. V was clipped by 3 bases and J by 4 bases; unmatched bases: 2. Per germline, CDR1 SQVTM and CDR2 ANQGSEA. The CDR3 coding sequence is TGCAGCGTTGAGACAGGGGTTTACGAGCAGTACTTC. Its translation is CSVETGVYEQYF.

This rearrangement joins TRBV7-9 to TRBJ2-1; D is uncertain. The CDR3 runs 16 residues. Trimming stripped 3 bases from V and 7 bases from J, with 19 bases between. Germline V CDR1 and CDR2: SEHNR, FQNEAQ (reference sequence). The CDR3 DNA is TGTGCCAGCAGCTTTACTCAGGTGGGTTGGCGGAATGAGCAGTTCTTC. It yields the protein CASSFTQVGWRNEQFF. The entire variable domain, with the rest obtained from reference TRBV7-9 and TRBJ2-1, is as follows: DTGVSQNPRHKITKRGQNVTFRCDPISEHNRLYWYRQTLGQGPEFLTYFQNEAQLEKSRLLSDRFSAERPKGSFSTLEIQRTEQGDSAMYLCASSFTQVGWRNEQFFGPGTRLTVL.

J is TRBJ2-7 and V is TRBV7-9; either TRBD1 or TRBD2 may fit D (6 bases each). This CDR3 has 16 residues. Deletions cut 4 bases from V and 4 bases from J, with 20 bases between. Per the germline V gene, CDR1 is SEHNR and CDR2 is FQNEAQ (reference sequence). CDR3 protein: CASSSGQWSSGYEQYF. The CDR3 bases are TGTGCCAGCAGCTCCGGACAGTGGAGCAGCGGGTACGAGCAGTACTTC.

The chain has TRBV5-4 and TRBJ1-1; 7 positions match TRBD1. Germline CDR1 SGHNT, CDR2 YYREEE (reference sequence). The V gene end was trimmed by 0 bases and the J gene end by 4 bases; junction bases not matched to a gene: 0. The CDR3 is 13 residues long. The CDR3 here is CASSLDRGTEAFF. The CDR3 bases are TGTGCCAGCAGCTTGGACAGGGGCACTGAAGCTTTCTTT.

The chain has TRBV19 and TRBJ2-7, with TRBD1 matching over 11 bases. The germline V gene has CDR1 LNHDA and CDR2 SQIVND (reference sequence). This CDR3 contains 15 residues. V shed 5 bases, J shed 3 bases, and the junction held 6 bases outside the gene matches. This CDR3 is CASSEGQGVVYEQYF. The CDR3 DNA follows: TGTGCCAGTAGTGAGGGACAGGGGGTTGTCTACGAGCAGTACTTC.

The rearrangement uses TRBV19 and TRBJ2-2; D is unresolved. In germline, CDR1 is LNHDA, CDR2 SQIVND (reference sequence). Trimming cost V 7 bases and J 1 base, with 7 bases left between them. The CDR3 contains 13 residues. CDR3 nucleotides: TGTGCCAGTACCCTTAGGAACACCGGGGAGCTGTTTTTT. Residues: CASTLRNTGELFF.

The chain carries TRBV11-2 and TRBJ1-6, with 7 bases matching TRBD1. This CDR3 contains 13 residues. After removal of 7 bases from V and 10 bases from J, the junction contained 7 bases not matched to a gene. CDR1 is SGHAT, CDR2 FQNNGV, per germline. The CDR3 DNA reads as TGTGCCAGCACCCAGGGGGGGGACTCACCCCTCCACTTT. Amino acids: CASTQGGDSPLHF. The whole variable domain, remainder taken from reference TRBV11-2 and TRBJ1-6, is EAGVAQSPRYKIIEKRQSVAFWCNPISGHATLYWYQQILGQGPKLLIQFQNNGVVDDSQLPKDRFSAERLKGVDSTLKIQPAKLEDSAVYLCASTQGGDSPLHFGNGTRLTVT.

The chain employs TRBV6-5 and TRBJ1-3; D uncertain. Trimming left V 0 bases short and J 3 bases short, with 6 bases between. The CDR3 extends over 14 amino acids. The germline CDR1 and CDR2 sequences are MNHEY and SVGAGI. CDR3 DNA sequence: TGTGCCAGCAGTTACTCGGCGAATGGAAACACCATATATTTT. Amino acid sequence: CASSYSANGNTIYF.

This clone was observed a single time. The genes are TRBV6-4 and TRBJ2-1; 12 bases are a match to TRBD1. V lost 1 base to trimming and J lost 8 bases; unmatched junction nucleotides: 6. The length of the CDR3 is 16 residues. The germline V gene encodes CDR1 MRHNA and CDR2 SNTAGT. The CDR3 loop reads CASSDYPGQGAHEQFF. DNA for the CDR3: TGTGCCAGCAGTGACTATCCGGGACAGGGGGCTCATGAGCAGTTCTTC.

This clone was picked up a small number of times. The V gene is TRBV14, the J gene TRBJ1-6; D not certain. V was trimmed by 3 bases and J by 5 bases, leaving 14 bases between them. This CDR3 is 16 amino acids long. Per germline, CDR1 SGHDN and CDR2 FVKESK. The CDR3 coding sequence is TGTGCCAGCAGCCATAAACCGGGCCTCCATAATTCACCCCTCCACTTT. Translating gives CASSHKPGLHNSPLHF. Based on the CDR3 plus reference TRBV14 and TRBJ1-6, the full variable domain is EAGVTQFPSHSVIEKGQTVTLRCDPISGHDNLYWYRRVMGKEIKFLLHFVKESKQDESGMPNNRFLAERTGGTYSTLKVQPAELEDSGVYFCASSHKPGLHNSPLHFGNGTRLTVT.

The J gene is TRBJ2-3, the V gene TRBV28; 7 positions match TRBD2. Germline trimming cut 3 bases from V and 7 bases from J; bases unmatched to any gene: 16. The CDR3 extends over 17 amino acids. CDR1 and CDR2 (germline): MDHEN, SYDVKM. CDR3 in amino acids: CASSFASASGEGNTQYF. CDR3 in DNA: TGTGCCAGCAGTTTTGCCTCGGCTAGCGGAGAGGGGAATACGCAGTATTTT. The variable domain in full, with the rest retrieved from reference TRBV28 and TRBJ2-3, is DVKVTQSSRYLVKRTGEKVFLECVQDMDHENMFWYRQDPGLGLRLIYFSYDVKMKEKGDIPEGYSVSREKKERFSLILESASTNQTSMYLCASSFASASGEGNTQYFGPGTRLTVL.

The rearrangement uses TRBV29-1 and TRBJ1-2; possible D gene TRBD1, 6 bases. Germline V CDR1 and CDR2: SQVTM, ANQGSEA. The CDR3 is 13 residues long. V gave up 7 bases and J gave up 7 bases, with 19 bases separating them. CDR3 sequence reads: CSASGGRNGGYTF. The CDR3 bases are TGCAGCGCCTCCGGGGGGCGGAATGGTGGCTACACCTTC.

V is TRBV4-3 and J is TRBJ2-5, with unresolved D. Germline V lookup: CDR1 LGHNA, CDR2 YSLEER. There are 18 residues in the CDR3. V lost 0 bases and J lost 0, with 17 bases in between. The CDR3 protein is CASSQEFGRSLYQETQYF. The CDR3 DNA reads as TGCGCCAGCAGCCAAGAATTTGGGCGGAGCTTGTACCAAGAGACCCAGTACTTC.

This rearrangement joins TRBV4-3 to TRBJ2-7; maybe TRBD1 (5 bases). In germline, CDR1 is LGHNA, CDR2 YSLEER. Trimming removed 4 bases at V and 3 bases at J, with 10 bases between. CDR3 length equals 13 residues. CDR3 protein: CASSPYTGYEQYF. In nucleotides, the CDR3 is TGCGCCAGCAGCCCATACACAGGCTACGAGCAGTACTTC.